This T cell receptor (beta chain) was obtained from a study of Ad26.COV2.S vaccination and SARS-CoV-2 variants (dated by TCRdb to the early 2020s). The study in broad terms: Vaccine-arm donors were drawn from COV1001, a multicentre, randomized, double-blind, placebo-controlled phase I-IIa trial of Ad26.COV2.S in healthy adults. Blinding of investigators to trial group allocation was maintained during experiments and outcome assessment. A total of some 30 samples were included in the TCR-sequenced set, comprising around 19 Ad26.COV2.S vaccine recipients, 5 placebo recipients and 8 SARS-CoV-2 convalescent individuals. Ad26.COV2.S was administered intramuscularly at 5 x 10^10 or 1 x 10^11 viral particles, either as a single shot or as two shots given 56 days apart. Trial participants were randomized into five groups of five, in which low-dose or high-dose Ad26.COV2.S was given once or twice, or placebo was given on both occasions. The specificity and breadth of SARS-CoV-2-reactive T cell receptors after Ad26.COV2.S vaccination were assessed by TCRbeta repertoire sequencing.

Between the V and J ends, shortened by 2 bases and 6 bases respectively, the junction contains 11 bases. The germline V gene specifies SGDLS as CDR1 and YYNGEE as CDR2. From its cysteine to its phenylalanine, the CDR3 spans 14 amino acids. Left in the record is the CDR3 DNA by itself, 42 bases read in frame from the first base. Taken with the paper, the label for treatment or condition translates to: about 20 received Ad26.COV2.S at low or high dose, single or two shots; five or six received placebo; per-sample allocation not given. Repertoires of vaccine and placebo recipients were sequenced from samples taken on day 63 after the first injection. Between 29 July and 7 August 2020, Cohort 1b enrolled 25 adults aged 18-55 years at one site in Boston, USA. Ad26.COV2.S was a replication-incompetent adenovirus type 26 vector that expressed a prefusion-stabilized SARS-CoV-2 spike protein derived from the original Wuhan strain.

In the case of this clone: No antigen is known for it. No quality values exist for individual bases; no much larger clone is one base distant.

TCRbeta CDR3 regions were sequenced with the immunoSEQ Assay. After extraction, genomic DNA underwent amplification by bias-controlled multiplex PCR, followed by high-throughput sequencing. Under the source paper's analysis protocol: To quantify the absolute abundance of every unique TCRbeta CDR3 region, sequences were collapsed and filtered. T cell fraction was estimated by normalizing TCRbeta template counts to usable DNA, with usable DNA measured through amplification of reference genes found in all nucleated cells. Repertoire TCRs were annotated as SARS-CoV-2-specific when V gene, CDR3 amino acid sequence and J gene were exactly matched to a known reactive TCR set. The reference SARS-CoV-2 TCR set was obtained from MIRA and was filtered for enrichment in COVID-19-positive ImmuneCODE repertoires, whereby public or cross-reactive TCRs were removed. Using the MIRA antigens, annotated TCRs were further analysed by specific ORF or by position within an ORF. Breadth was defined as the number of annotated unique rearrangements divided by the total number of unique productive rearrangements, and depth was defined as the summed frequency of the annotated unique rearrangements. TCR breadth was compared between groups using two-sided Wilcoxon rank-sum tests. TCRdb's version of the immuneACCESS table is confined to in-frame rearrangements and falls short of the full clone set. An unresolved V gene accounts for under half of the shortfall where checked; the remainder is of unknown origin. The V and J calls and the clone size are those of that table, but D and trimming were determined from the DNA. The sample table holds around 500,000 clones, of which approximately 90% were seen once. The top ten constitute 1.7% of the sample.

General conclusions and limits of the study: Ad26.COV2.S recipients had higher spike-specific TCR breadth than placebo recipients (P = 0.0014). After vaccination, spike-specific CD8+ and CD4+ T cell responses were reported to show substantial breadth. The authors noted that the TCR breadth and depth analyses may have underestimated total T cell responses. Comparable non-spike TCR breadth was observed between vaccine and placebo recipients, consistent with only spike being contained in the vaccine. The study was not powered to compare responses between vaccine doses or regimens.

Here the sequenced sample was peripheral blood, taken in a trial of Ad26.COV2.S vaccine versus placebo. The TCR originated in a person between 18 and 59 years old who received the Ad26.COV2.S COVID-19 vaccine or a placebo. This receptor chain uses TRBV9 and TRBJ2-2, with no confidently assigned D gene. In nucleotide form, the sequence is TGTGCCAGCAGCGTTTCCGAGGCGGCCGGGGAGCTGTTTTTT. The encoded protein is CASSVSEAAGELFF.